Shown below are 13 T cell receptor beta chains from a single sample sequenced in a study of T-cell memory formation after mild COVID-19. In TCRdb, the 5' RACE reads were re-called with MiXCR into one record per CDR3 protein. The profile covers 450,000 to 650,000 distinct CDR3 sequences, with about a fifth appearing a single time and around 9.2% taken by the ten largest. The sample taken for sequencing was PBMCs or a T cell subset sorted from them (not recorded which). The receptors come from an adult woman who had mild COVID-19 (a few samples of this study predate the infection). Cell type and time point are not known.

This chain links TRBV24-1 with TRBJ2-3; D possibly corresponds to TRBD1 (6 bases). Trimming removed 1 base from V and 1 base from J, with 11 bases in between. CDR3 length: 16 residues. Germline V lookup: CDR1 KGHDR, CDR2 SFDVKD. The CDR3 reads CATSDFKGEGTDTQYF. As DNA, the CDR3 is TGTGCCACCAGTGATTTTAAGGGGGAAGGCACAGATACGCAGTATTTT.

The gene calls are TRBV12-3 or TRBV12-4 and TRBJ2-7; no firm D call. With 1 base removed from V and 5 bases from J, the gap between germline ends came to 6 bases. The CDR3 has 12 amino acids. The CDR3 sequence is CASSLDLNEQYF. The CDR3 region has the DNA TGTGCCAGCAGTTTAGATCTGAACGAGCAGTACTTC.

The chain couples TRBV5-1 to TRBJ2-3; a weak D match, TRBD1 (5 bases). The CDR3 length is 13 residues. Germline V lookup: CDR1 SGHRS, CDR2 YFSETQ. V shed 5 bases and J shed 6 bases, with 13 bases lying between them. The CDR3 reads CASSPRRGDTQYF. CDR3 DNA sequence: TGCGCCAGCAGTCCGAGAAGGGGCGATACGCAGTATTTT.

V is TRBV7-8 and J is TRBJ2-1; 13 nucleotides agree with TRBD2. CDR1 SGHVS and CDR2 FQNEAQ come from the germline V gene. This CDR3 spans 17 amino acids. After removal of 4 bases from V and 2 bases from J, the junction contained 5 bases not matched to a gene. CDR3: CASSSTSGGATYNEQFF. CDR3 nucleotides: TGTGCCAGCAGCTCCACTAGCGGGGGGGCAACCTACAATGAGCAGTTCTTC.

This clonotype occurred a few times. The chain links TRBV7-9 to TRBJ2-3; D gene ambiguous. The CDR3 totals 15 residues. Germline assignment: CDR1 SEHNR and CDR2 FQNEAQ (reference sequence). V gave up 1 base and J gave up 0 bases, with 8 bases separating them. The CDR3 DNA sequence: TGTGCCAGCAGCTTAGGAGTTTCTAGCACAGATACGCAGTATTTT. Translation gives CASSLGVSSTDTQYF.

This chain connects TRBV5-1 to TRBJ2-1; 13 bases line up with TRBD2. The CDR3 extends over 16 amino acids. CDR1 and CDR2 from the germline V gene are SGHRS and YFSETQ. Unmatched junction bases numbered 1, after V lost 2 bases and J lost 2 bases. CDR3: CASSFTSGGAYNEQFF. In DNA form, the CDR3 reads TGCGCCAGCAGCTTCACTAGCGGGGGGGCCTACAATGAGCAGTTCTTC.

This clonotype was detected a few times. The chain's CDR3 is CASGLLWDETQYF. For the CDR3, the DNA is TGTGCCAGCGGCCTTTTGTGGGACGAGACCCAGTACTTC. The chain has TRBV2 and TRBJ2-5; D assignment may be TRBD1 or TRBD2 (5 bases each). V was pared by 8 bases and J by 5 bases, with 15 bases between. The CDR3 spans 13 residues. CDR1 is SNHLY and CDR2 is FYNNEI in the germline V gene. The whole variable domain, remainder taken from reference TRBV2 and TRBJ2-5, is EPEVTQTPSHQVTQMGQEVILRCVPISNHLYFYWYRQILGQKVEFLVSFYNNEISEKSEIFDDQFSVERPDGSNFTLKIRSTKLEDSAMYFCASGLLWDETQYFGPGTRLLVL.

V gene TRBV28 combines with J gene TRBJ1-5, with a tentative D call TRBD1 (6 bases). CDR3 size: 15 residues. Trimming took off 3 bases at V and 3 bases at J, with 12 bases between the two ends. Germline CDR1 MDHEN, CDR2 SYDVKM. The chain's CDR3 is CASSFGDRYNQPQHF. The CDR3 bases are TGTGCCAGCAGTTTTGGCGACAGGTACAATCAGCCCCAGCATTTT.

This clonotype was detected a few times. The J gene is TRBJ2-3, the V gene TRBV7-3; possible D gene TRBD1, 5 bases. V lost 5 bases to trimming and J lost 7 bases, with 7 bases between them. CDR3 length: 11 amino acids. Looked up from germline, CDR1 is SGHTA and CDR2 is FQGTGA. CDR3: CASSQDNTQYF. The CDR3 DNA reads TGTGCCAGCAGCCAGGACAATACGCAGTATTTT.

CDR3 residues: CASSHGTGTSYEQYF. The CDR3, as DNA: TGCGCCAGCAGCCACGGGACAGGAACCTCCTACGAGCAGTACTTC. The chain recombines TRBV4-3 with TRBJ2-7, with 8 bases aligning to TRBD1. Germline CDR1 reads LGHNA; CDR2 reads YSLEER. The CDR3 is 15 residues long. J gave up 0 bases and V 3 bases, and 4 bases lay outside the gene matches.

This clonotype was counted between two and nine times. This chain links TRBV7-6 with TRBJ2-1; no clear D gene. V was clipped by 2 bases and J by 0 bases, with 8 bases between them. Germline assignment: CDR1 SGHVS and CDR2 FNYEAQ. CDR3 length equals 15 residues. The CDR3 DNA reads TGTGCCAGCAGCTTAATGTACACCTCCTACAATGAGCAGTTCTTC. Translation: CASSLMYTSYNEQFF.

The CDR3 nucleotides read TGTGCCAGCAGGAGACCAAGGAGCTCCTACAATGAGCAGTTCTTC. Its translation is CASRRPRSSYNEQFF. The V call is TRBV6-2 or TRBV6-3, the J call TRBJ2-1; D ambiguous. The V gene lost 6 bases and the J gene lost 0 bases, with 12 bases spanning the gap. Germline V gives CDR1 MNHEY, CDR2 SVGEGT. This CDR3 region has 15 residues.

This clonotype was detected a few times. The rearrangement joins TRBV30 to TRBJ1-1; TRBD1 is a possible D gene (5 bases). The CDR3 is made up of 13 amino acids. CDR1 is GTSNPN, CDR2 SVGIG, per germline (reference sequence). V dropped 3 bases and J dropped 1 base, with 9 bases sitting between them. CDR3 nucleotide sequence: TGTGCCTGGAGGGCTACAGGGAACACTGAAGCTTTCTTT. Its translation: CAWRATGNTEAFF.